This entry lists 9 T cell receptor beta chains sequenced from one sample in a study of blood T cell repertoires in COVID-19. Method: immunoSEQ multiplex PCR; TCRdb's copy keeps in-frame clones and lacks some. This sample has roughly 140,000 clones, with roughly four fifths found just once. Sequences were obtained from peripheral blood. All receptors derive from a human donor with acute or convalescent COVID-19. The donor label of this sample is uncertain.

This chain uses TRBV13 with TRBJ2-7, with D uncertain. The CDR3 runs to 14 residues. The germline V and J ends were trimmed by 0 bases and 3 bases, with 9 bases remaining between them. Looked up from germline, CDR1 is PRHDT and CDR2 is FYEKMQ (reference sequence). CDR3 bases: TGTGCCAGCAGCTTAGGCCAGAGGAGCTACGAGCAGTACTTC. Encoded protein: CASSLGQRSYEQYF. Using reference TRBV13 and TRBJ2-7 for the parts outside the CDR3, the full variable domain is AAGVIQSPRHLIKEKRETATLKCYPIPRHDTVYWYQQGPGQDPQFLISFYEKMQSDKGSIPDRFSAQQFSDYHSELNMSSLELGDSALYFCASSLGQRSYEQYFGPGTRLTVT.

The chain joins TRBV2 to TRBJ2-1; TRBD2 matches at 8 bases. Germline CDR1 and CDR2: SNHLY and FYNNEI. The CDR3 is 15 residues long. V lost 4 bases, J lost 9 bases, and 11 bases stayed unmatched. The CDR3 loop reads CASSGGAGEAGEQFF. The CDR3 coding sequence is TGTGCCAGCAGTGGTGGAGCGGGGGAAGCCGGTGAGCAGTTCTTC.

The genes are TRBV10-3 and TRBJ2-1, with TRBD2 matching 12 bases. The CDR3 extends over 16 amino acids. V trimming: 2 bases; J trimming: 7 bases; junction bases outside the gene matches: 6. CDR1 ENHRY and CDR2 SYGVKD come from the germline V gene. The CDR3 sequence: CAISETTSGGRNEQFF. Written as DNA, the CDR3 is TGTGCCATCAGTGAGACAACTAGCGGGGGGAGGAATGAGCAGTTCTTC.

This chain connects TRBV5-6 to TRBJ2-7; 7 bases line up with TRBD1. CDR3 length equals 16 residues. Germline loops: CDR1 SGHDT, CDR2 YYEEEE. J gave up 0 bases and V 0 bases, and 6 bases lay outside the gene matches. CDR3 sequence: CASSLGQGVDSYEQYF. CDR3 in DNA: TGTGCCAGCAGCTTGGGGCAGGGGGTCGACTCCTACGAGCAGTACTTC.

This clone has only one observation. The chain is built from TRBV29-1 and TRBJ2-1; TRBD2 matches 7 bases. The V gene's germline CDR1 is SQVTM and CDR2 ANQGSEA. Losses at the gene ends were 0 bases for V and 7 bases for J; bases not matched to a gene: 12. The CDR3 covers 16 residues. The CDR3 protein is CSVEDWGGFLGNEQFF. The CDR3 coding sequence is TGCAGCGTTGAAGATTGGGGGGGGTTCCTAGGGAATGAGCAGTTCTTC.

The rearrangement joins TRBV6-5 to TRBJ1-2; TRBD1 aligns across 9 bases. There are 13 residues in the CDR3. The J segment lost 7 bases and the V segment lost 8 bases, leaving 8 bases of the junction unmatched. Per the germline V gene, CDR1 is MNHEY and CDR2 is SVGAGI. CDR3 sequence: CASSRDREGGYTF. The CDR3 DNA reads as TGTGCCAGCTCAAGGGACAGGGAAGGTGGCTACACCTTC.

In nucleotides, the CDR3 is TGTGCCAGCATATTGGACAGGGGGAACTTAGCTAACTATGGCTACACCTTC. This translates into CASILDRGNLANYGYTF. The chain joins TRBV2 to TRBJ1-2, with 10 bases aligning to TRBD1. V trimming: 7 bases; J trimming: 0 bases; junction bases outside the gene matches: 11. The CDR3 extends over 17 amino acids. Per germline, CDR1 SNHLY and CDR2 FYNNEI.

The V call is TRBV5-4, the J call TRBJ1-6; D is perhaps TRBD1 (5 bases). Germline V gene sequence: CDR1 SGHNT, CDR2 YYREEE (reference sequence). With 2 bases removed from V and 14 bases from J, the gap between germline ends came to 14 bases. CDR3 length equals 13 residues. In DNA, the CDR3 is TGTGCCAGCAGCTTACCAGGGCGGTCAGCCCTCCACTTT. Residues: CASSLPGRSALHF.

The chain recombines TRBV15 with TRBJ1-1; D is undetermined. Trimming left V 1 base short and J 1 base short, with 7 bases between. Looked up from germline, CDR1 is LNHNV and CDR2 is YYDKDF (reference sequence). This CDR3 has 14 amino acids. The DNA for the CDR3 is TGTGCCACCAGCAGAGTCCGAGGGAACACTGAAGCTTTCTTT. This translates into CATSRVRGNTEAFF.